These 30 T cell receptor beta chains were sequenced from one sample in a study of T cell repertoires in cytomegalovirus infection. The antigens of these receptors remain unknown. TCRdb processed the reads anew with MiXCR; each CDR3 protein has one entry. Here the sample spans 650,000 to 850,000 distinct CDR3 sequences, about 28% being singletons. Material: cultured CD8+ T cells from PBMCs, obtained from culture after CMV antigen stimulation. These receptors all stem from a human donor in good health (CMV status not recorded). Some clones in this sample may be carry-over from other donors' samples.

This clonotype was picked up one time. The chain combines TRBV6-1 with TRBJ2-7, with D possibly matching TRBD2 (5 bases). Germline CDR1 is MNHNS and CDR2 is SASEGT. The CDR3 has 12 amino acids. The germline V and J ends were trimmed by 4 bases and 4 bases, with 8 bases remaining between them. In nucleotides, the CDR3 is TGTGCCAGCAGTGGAGGGTGGTACGAGCAGTACTTC. Residues: CASSGGWYEQYF.

The V call is TRBV27, the J call TRBJ2-2, with 7 bases fitting TRBD2. The V gene end was trimmed by 8 bases and the J gene end by 7 bases; junction bases not matched to a gene: 19. Germline V gene sequence: CDR1 MNHEY, CDR2 SMNVEV (reference sequence). The CDR3 is 17 amino acids. The CDR3 DNA sequence: TGTGCCAGCTATACTCCTTCAAGCTGGGAGGGTGGCGGGGAGCTGTTTTTT. Its translation: CASYTPSSWEGGGELFF.

This clonotype was seen at least ten times. The chain recombines TRBV12-3 or TRBV12-4 with TRBJ1-3; 10 bases agree with TRBD1. V lost 6 bases, J lost 0 bases, and 20 bases stayed unmatched. The CDR3 is made up of 21 amino acids. The CDR3 nucleotides are TGTGCCAGCAGGACATATTTTACCGGGACAGGGGCTCTCATCTCTGGAAACACCATATATTTT. Amino acids: CASRTYFTGTGALISGNTIYF.

This clonotype has a single count. This could be a read error, since a much larger clone is one nucleotide away. The CDR3 DNA reads as TGCGCCAGCGGAGAAAGGGCCCGGGAGCTGTTTTTT. Translated: CASGERARELFF. The rearrangement links TRBV10-2 to TRBJ2-2, with no clear D. This CDR3 region has 12 residues. CDR1 WSHSY and CDR2 SAAADI come from the germline V gene. V was cut by 8 bases and J by 9 bases, with 13 bases left in between.

The J gene is TRBJ2-7, the V gene TRBV2, with TRBD2 as a possible D gene (6 bases). The CDR3 is 18 residues long. V shed 0 bases and J shed 2 bases, with 20 bases lying between them. The germline V gene encodes CDR1 SNHLY and CDR2 FYNNEI. The DNA of the CDR3 is TGTGCCAGCAGTGAAGCGGGGGTCGGGGGTTTAGCTACCTACGAGCAGTACTTC. Translating gives CASSEAGVGGLATYEQYF.

In its sample, this clonotype was seen many times. Written as DNA, the CDR3 is TGTGCCAGCAGCCCGGTTGGCGAAAGCTCCTACAATGAGCAGTTCTTC. Translation gives CASSPVGESSYNEQFF. The chain is built from TRBV7-2 and TRBJ2-1; D is unresolved. This CDR3 is 16 amino acids long. Trimming removed 5 bases at V and 0 bases at J, with 14 bases between. The germline V gene encodes CDR1 SGHTA and CDR2 FQGNSA.

Only a few counts were recorded for this clonotype. The V call is TRBV6-5, the J call TRBJ1-2; possible D gene TRBD1, 6 bases. V lost 5 bases and J lost 7, with 17 bases in between. Germline V gives CDR1 MNHEY, CDR2 SVGAGI. The CDR3 covers 14 residues. CDR3 residues: CASSPDLGAFGYTF. Here the CDR3 DNA reads TGTGCCAGCAGTCCCGATTTGGGGGCATTTGGCTACACCTTC.

This clonotype was found a few times. The rearrangement links TRBV27 to TRBJ1-1; tentatively, D is TRBD1 (5 bases). CDR3 length: 17 residues. Trimming cost V 8 bases and J 0 bases, with 22 bases left between them. CDR1 MNHEY and CDR2 SMNVEV come from the germline V gene (reference sequence). The CDR3 loop is CASGDNPGPPMNTEAFF. Here the CDR3 DNA reads TGTGCCAGCGGAGATAACCCGGGACCCCCTATGAACACTGAAGCTTTCTTT.

The sample holds a few counts of this clonotype. V and J are TRBV7-2 and TRBJ2-1; 10 positions match TRBD2. The germline V gene encodes CDR1 SGHTA and CDR2 FQGNSA. J gave up 7 bases and V 4 bases, and 7 bases lay outside the gene matches. This CDR3 comprises 15 residues. The CDR3 bases are TGTGCCAGCAGCTCGATAGCGGGGGGAGGAAATGAGCAGTTCTTC. It is translated as CASSSIAGGGNEQFF.

The chain is built from TRBV5-5 and TRBJ2-3; no clear D. The V end lost 0 bases, the J end lost 1 base, and 12 bases lay between the germline ends. The germline gives CDR1 SGHKS, CDR2 YYEKEE (reference sequence). The CDR3 is made up of 16 amino acids. The chain's CDR3 is CASSLEAGFGTDTQYF. Here the CDR3 DNA reads TGTGCCAGCAGCTTGGAGGCCGGGTTTGGCACAGATACGCAGTATTTT.

This clonotype has more than one count but fewer than ten. The CDR3 bases are TGTGCCAGCAGCTCTCGGACCCAACCGCAAGAGACCCAGTACTTC. Amino acids: CASSSRTQPQETQYF. This chain links TRBV7-9 with TRBJ2-5; no clear D. The germline gives CDR1 SEHNR, CDR2 FQNEAQ (reference sequence). The V and J ends lost 4 bases and 2 bases respectively, with 14 bases between them. This CDR3 has 15 amino acids. The whole variable domain, remainder taken from reference TRBV7-9 and TRBJ2-5, is DTGVSQNPRHKITKRGQNVTFRCDPISEHNRLYWYRQTLGQGPEFLTYFQNEAQLEKSRLLSDRFSAERPKGSFSTLEIQRTEQGDSAMYLCASSSRTQPQETQYFGPGTRLLVL.

The chain employs TRBV6-5 and TRBJ1-5, with D unclear. CDR3 length: 14 amino acids. V dropped 8 bases and J dropped 5 bases, with 16 bases sitting between them. Looked up from germline, CDR1 is MNHEY and CDR2 is SVGAGI. The CDR3 sequence is CASSTARGYQPQHF. The CDR3 bases are TGTGCCAGCTCCACGGCCCGAGGGTATCAGCCCCAGCATTTT.

This clonotype was seen a handful of times. J is TRBJ1-2 and V is TRBV4-3, with D possibly TRBD1 on 5 matching bases. This CDR3 spans 15 amino acids. V gave up 3 bases and J gave up 2 bases, with 13 bases separating them. Germline values: CDR1 LGHNA, CDR2 YSLEER. CDR3 sequence: CASSHPGGTNYGYTF. In nucleotides, the CDR3 is TGCGCCAGCAGCCATCCGGGAGGGACGAACTATGGCTACACCTTC.

The chain couples TRBV10-3 to TRBJ2-7; 9 bases map to TRBD1. CDR3 size: 16 residues. CDR1 is ENHRY and CDR2 is SYGVKD in the germline V gene. With V trimmed by 5 bases and J by 1 base, 9 bases remained unmatched. The CDR3 spells CAISRTGELVSYEQYF. The CDR3 region has the DNA TGTGCCATCAGTAGGACAGGGGAACTGGTTTCCTACGAGCAGTACTTC.

This clonotype was recorded many times. The gene calls are TRBV7-2 and TRBJ1-1; no clear D. The germline V gene has CDR1 SGHTA and CDR2 FQGNSA. With 2 bases removed from V and 8 bases from J, the gap between germline ends came to 9 bases. The CDR3 length is 12 residues. The CDR3 reads CASSLRRYEAFF. DNA of the CDR3: TGTGCCAGCAGCTTAAGGAGATACGAAGCTTTCTTT.

The chain has TRBV13 and TRBJ2-7; D is unclear. This CDR3 has 14 residues. V lost 6 bases and J 6 bases, leaving 18 bases between the germline ends. Germline CDR1 reads PRHDT; CDR2 reads FYEKMQ (reference sequence). This CDR3 reads CASSQGSRPGEQYF. CDR3 bases: TGTGCCAGCAGTCAAGGATCCCGGCCAGGCGAGCAGTACTTC.

This clonotype was found a few times. V and J are TRBV7-6 and TRBJ1-1; a possible D gene is TRBD1 (6 bases). Germline CDR1 SGHVS, CDR2 FNYEAQ. CDR3 size: 14 residues. Trimming took 6 bases from V and 0 from J, leaving 11 bases between them. The CDR3 reads CASRPEGVNTEAFF. The CDR3 nucleotides are TGTGCCAGCAGACCTGAGGGGGTGAACACTGAAGCTTTCTTT.

This clonotype was recorded a few times. This chain joins TRBV6-2 or TRBV6-3 and TRBJ1-5; no firm D call. Germline V gives CDR1 MNHEY, CDR2 SVGEGT. CDR3 length: 16 amino acids. Trimming took off 2 bases at V and 2 bases at J, with 13 bases between the two ends. The CDR3 region is CASSYPRIDGNQPQHF. The DNA for the CDR3 is TGTGCCAGCAGTTACCCGCGGATAGATGGCAATCAGCCCCAGCATTTT.

This clonotype was counted ten times or more. The chain couples TRBV7-9 to TRBJ2-1, with unresolved D. Deletions cut 3 bases from V and 2 bases from J, with 11 bases between. Per the germline V gene, CDR1 is SEHNR and CDR2 is FQNEAQ (reference sequence). The CDR3 loop spans 15 amino acids. Here the CDR3 DNA reads TGTGCCAGCAGCTTTGTAGGGCGAACCTACAATGAGCAGTTCTTC. Protein product: CASSFVGRTYNEQFF.

The V gene is TRBV4-1, the J gene TRBJ1-4, with D possibly TRBD1 on 6 matching bases. CDR3 size: 13 residues. Looked up from germline, CDR1 is MGHRA and CDR2 is YSYEKL. Between the trimmed V and J ends, which lost 10 bases and 8 bases, there was a span of 17 bases. The CDR3 protein is CATTGPGLEKLFF. DNA of the CDR3: TGCGCCACCACAGGGCCGGGACTGGAAAAACTGTTTTTT.

This clonotype was picked up many times. This chain joins TRBV7-6 and TRBJ2-1, with 7 nucleotides matching TRBD2. The CDR3 is 15 residues long. Trimming at V came to 0 bases and at J to 6 bases, leaving 5 bases not matched to a gene. Germline lookup yields CDR1 SGHVS and CDR2 FNYEAQ. The CDR3 sequence: CASSLAASGGNEQFF. CDR3 in DNA: TGTGCCAGCAGCTTAGCGGCTAGCGGAGGCAATGAGCAGTTCTTC.

This clonotype was seen ten or more times. This sequence joins TRBV10-3 and TRBJ1-1, with D unresolved. CDR3 length: 13 residues. V lost 5 bases, J lost 1 base, and 8 bases lay in between. Germline-derived CDR1 and CDR2 are ENHRY and SYGVKD. This CDR3 reads CAISLEENTEAFF. The CDR3 nucleotides read TGTGCCATCAGTCTGGAAGAGAACACTGAAGCTTTCTTT.

This clonotype was counted a few times. The gene calls are TRBV6-5 and TRBJ2-2; D ambiguous. CDR1 is MNHEY, CDR2 SVGAGI, per germline. The CDR3 loop spans 15 amino acids. The V end was cut by 0 bases, the J end by 5 bases, with 10 bases between. The CDR3 DNA sequence: TGTGCCAGCAGTTACTCGACTGGCCCGACCGGGGAGCTGTTTTTT. It yields the protein CASSYSTGPTGELFF.

V gene TRBV27 combines with J gene TRBJ2-3, with D perhaps assigned TRBD1 or TRBD2 (6 bases each). The germline CDR1 and CDR2 sequences are MNHEY and SMNVEV (reference sequence). This CDR3 has 14 residues. V was pared by 9 bases and J by 2 bases, with 15 bases between. The CDR3 DNA is TGTGCCAGTACGGGGGCTTTCTACACAGATACGCAGTATTTT. This gives the protein CASTGAFYTDTQYF.

This clonotype was detected ten times or more. The chain links TRBV7-2 to TRBJ2-3; D may be TRBD2 (6 bases). The germline V gene has CDR1 SGHTA and CDR2 FQGNSA. V lost 5 bases and J 8 bases, leaving 11 bases between the germline ends. The length of the CDR3 is 12 residues. The CDR3 loop is CASSPRLGTQYF. The CDR3 DNA follows: TGTGCCAGCAGCCCTCGACTAGGTACGCAGTATTTT. The full variable domain, completed using reference TRBV7-2 and TRBJ2-3, is GAGVSQSPSNKVTEKGKDVELRCDPISGHTALYWYRQSLGQGLEFLIYFQGNSAPDKSGLPSDRFSAERTGGSVSTLTIQRTQQEDSAVYLCASSPRLGTQYFGPGTRLTVL.

The chain combines TRBV20-1 with TRBJ1-2; TRBD1 might be the D (6 bases). V lost 5 bases and J 2 bases, leaving 15 bases between the germline ends. The CDR3 is 14 amino acids. The germline gives CDR1 DFQATT, CDR2 SNEGSKA (reference sequence). The CDR3 region has the DNA TGCAGTGCTCGAGGGGGGGCAGGGAACTATGGCTACACCTTC. This gives the protein CSARGGAGNYGYTF.

This sequence joins TRBV20-1 and TRBJ1-2; D is unclear. The CDR3 totals 16 residues. Germline V lookup: CDR1 DFQATT, CDR2 SNEGSKA (reference sequence). The V gene lost 6 bases and the J gene lost 3 bases, with 23 bases spanning the gap. CDR3 protein: CSAETLLKTTDYGYTF. CDR3 nucleotide sequence: TGCAGTGCCGAAACACTCCTTAAAACGACGGACTATGGCTACACCTTC.

The rearrangement uses TRBV5-1 and TRBJ2-6; 8 bases map to TRBD1. V gave up 5 bases and J gave up 3 bases; unmatched junction bases: 4. CDR3 size: 15 residues. Germline V gene sequence: CDR1 SGHRS, CDR2 YFSETQ. Here the CDR3 reads CASRTGDFGANVLTF. CDR3 bases: TGCGCCAGCAGGACAGGGGACTTTGGGGCCAACGTCCTGACTTTC.

The chain couples TRBV5-5 to TRBJ2-7; D is undetermined. Germline CDR1 SGHKS, CDR2 YYEKEE (reference sequence). CDR3 length: 11 residues. The germline V and J ends were trimmed by 1 base and 4 bases, with 3 bases remaining between them. In DNA, the CDR3 is TGTGCCAGCAGCTTGATGTACGAGCAGTACTTC. As protein: CASSLMYEQYF.

This clonotype was detected only a few times. The V call is TRBV7-9, the J call TRBJ1-5, with 9 bases aligning to TRBD1. This CDR3 region has 14 residues. Germline values: CDR1 SEHNR, CDR2 FQNEAQ (reference sequence). J gave up 8 bases and V 3 bases, and 5 bases lay outside the gene matches. CDR3 amino acids: CASSLWDREEPQHF. The CDR3 nucleotides read TGTGCCAGCAGCTTGTGGGACAGGGAAGAGCCCCAGCATTTT.